What follows are 26 T cell receptor beta chains derived from one specimen sequenced in a study of cytomegalovirus exposure and HLA in healthy donors. It was with 60 Vbeta and 13 Jbeta primers that the PCR ran. Assay: immunoSEQ multiplex PCR; the TCRdb copy retains only in-frame clones and omits some. The repertoire holds about 120,000 clones, with roughly 80% as singletons. Material: PBMCs. Source of these receptors: a woman in her 30s in good health and CMV-seropositive.

This clone has a handful of counts. The rearrangement uses TRBV9 and TRBJ2-5; 8 bases fit TRBD2. The CDR3 is 15 amino acids. The V gene end was trimmed by 4 bases and the J gene end by 1 base; junction bases not matched to a gene: 6. The V gene's germline CDR1 is SGDLS and CDR2 YYNGEE. The CDR3 here is CASSYGGGTQETQYF. The CDR3 bases are TGTGCCAGCAGCTACGGGGGGGGCACCCAAGAGACCCAGTACTTC.

This rearrangement joins TRBV6-5 to TRBJ1-2; possibly TRBD1 for D (6 bases). Germline V gene data show CDR1 as MNHEY and CDR2 as SVGAGI. Deletions cut 0 bases from V and 7 bases from J, with 6 bases between. This CDR3 is 12 amino acids long. This CDR3 is CASSYSGGGYTF. The CDR3 DNA reads as TGTGCCAGCAGTTACTCAGGGGGTGGCTACACCTTC.

The V call is TRBV19, the J call TRBJ1-2, with D possibly TRBD1 on 6 matching bases. The germline gives CDR1 LNHDA, CDR2 SQIVND (reference sequence). This CDR3 comprises 13 residues. V lost 4 bases and J 3 bases, leaving 9 bases between the germline ends. The DNA of the CDR3 is TGTGCCAGTAGTAAAGCAGGGGACTATGGCTACACCTTC. This encodes CASSKAGDYGYTF.

The chain is built from TRBV2 and TRBJ2-7, with a possible D match to TRBD2 (6 bases). V was trimmed by 8 bases and J by 2 bases, leaving 13 bases between them. Germline-derived CDR1 and CDR2 are SNHLY and FYNNEI. The CDR3 sequence is 13 residues long. DNA for the CDR3: TGTGCCAGCCAAGGGGACTTTACCTACGAGCAGTACTTC. This gives the protein CASQGDFTYEQYF. Full variable domain (missing parts from reference TRBV2 and TRBJ2-7): EPEVTQTPSHQVTQMGQEVILRCVPISNHLYFYWYRQILGQKVEFLVSFYNNEISEKSEIFDDQFSVERPDGSNFTLKIRSTKLEDSAMYFCASQGDFTYEQYFGPGTRLTVT.

The chain recombines TRBV9 with TRBJ2-7; 8 bases align to TRBD2. CDR1 SGDLS and CDR2 YYNGEE come from the germline V gene. This CDR3 region has 14 residues. V was clipped by 3 bases and J by 0 bases; unmatched bases: 2. The CDR3 reads CASSALADSYEQYF. The CDR3 region has the DNA TGTGCCAGCAGCGCACTAGCGGACTCCTACGAGCAGTACTTC.

This clone was picked up one time. The same CDR3 can be traced to other DNA sequences in this sample. The chain is built from TRBV12-5 and TRBJ1-1; TRBD1 is a possible D gene (5 bases). The CDR3 covers 16 residues. The V gene lost 1 base and the J gene lost 0 bases, with 12 bases spanning the gap. Germline CDR1 reads LGHNT; CDR2 reads FRNRAP. The CDR3 loop is CASGLGTQGLNTEAFF. In DNA form, the CDR3 reads TGTGCTAGTGGTTTGGGAACGCAGGGATTGAACACTGAAGCTTTCTTT.

This rearrangement joins TRBV5-5 to TRBJ2-7; tentatively, D is TRBD1 (6 bases). The CDR3 contains 15 residues. CDR1 SGHKS and CDR2 YYEKEE come from the germline V gene (reference sequence). Deletions cut 0 bases from V and 3 bases from J, with 13 bases between. The CDR3 DNA reads TGTGCCAGCAGCTTGGGGGGGCAGGGAAACTACGAGCAGTACTTC. This translates into CASSLGGQGNYEQYF. Together with reference TRBV5-5 and TRBJ2-7, the CDR3 gives the full variable domain: DAGVTQSPTHLIKTRGQQVTLRCSPISGHKSVSWYQQVLGQGPQFIFQYYEKEERGRGNFPDRFSARQFPNYSSELNVNALLLGDSALYLCASSLGGQGNYEQYFGPGTRLTVT.

This chain joins TRBV10-3 and TRBJ1-4; TRBD1 matches at 8 bases. CDR1 and CDR2 from the germline V gene are ENHRY and SYGVKD. Germline trimming cut 6 bases from V and 4 bases from J; bases unmatched to any gene: 1. The CDR3 spans 13 residues. CDR3 region: CAIRDRDNEKLFF. The CDR3 bases are TGTGCCATCAGGGACAGGGATAATGAAAAACTGTTTTTT.

The chain links TRBV30 to TRBJ1-2; D is perhaps TRBD1 (6 bases). Deletions cut 2 bases from V and 3 bases from J, with 13 bases between. Germline CDR1 and CDR2: GTSNPN and SVGIG (reference sequence). The CDR3 totals 14 residues. Here the CDR3 DNA reads TGTGCCTGGAGTCCAGAACAGGGCTACTATGGCTACACCTTC. It yields the protein CAWSPEQGYYGYTF.

The chain has TRBV7-9 and TRBJ1-1; D is unclear. Between the trimmed V and J ends, which lost 2 bases and 4 bases, there was a span of 8 bases. The germline V gene encodes CDR1 SEHNR and CDR2 FQNEAQ (reference sequence). This CDR3 contains 13 residues. DNA for the CDR3: TGTGCCAGCAGCTTACCGCGGTCCACTGAAGCTTTCTTT. Its translation: CASSLPRSTEAFF.

The genes are TRBV2 and TRBJ2-2; D gene ambiguous. CDR1 and CDR2 (germline): SNHLY, FYNNEI. The V end was cut by 6 bases, the J end by 5 bases, with 13 bases between. The CDR3 runs 14 residues. This chain's CDR3 is CASRWQAPTGELFF. Here the CDR3 DNA reads TGTGCCAGCAGGTGGCAGGCGCCGACCGGGGAGCTGTTTTTT.

Only one count was recorded for this clone. This chain links TRBV30 with TRBJ1-5; D unclear. CDR3 size: 13 residues. The ends were cut back, 5 bases at V and 1 base at J, with 9 bases in the middle. Germline lookup yields CDR1 GTSNPN and CDR2 SVGIG (reference sequence). As DNA, the CDR3 is TGTGCCTGGCAGCGAGAAAGCAATCAGCCCCAGCATTTT. This gives the protein CAWQRESNQPQHF.

This clone was counted once. The chain has TRBV21-1 and TRBJ2-3; the D call of TRBD2 is as the table states it, not checked on the DNA. TRBV21-1 is an annotated pseudogene. The CDR3 totals 14 residues. CDR3: CASSKDLAEDTQYF. The CDR3 DNA follows: TGTGCCAGCAGCAAAGATCTAGCGGAGGATACGCAGTATTTT.

This chain connects TRBV5-6 to TRBJ2-5; 7 bases line up with TRBD1. Germline lookup yields CDR1 SGHDT and CDR2 YYEEEE. V shed 0 bases and J 2 bases; nucleotides not matched to a gene: 13. The CDR3 has 18 amino acids. This CDR3 reads CASSLGFDGTVEQETQYF. The CDR3 bases are TGTGCCAGCAGCTTGGGATTCGACGGGACAGTTGAACAAGAGACCCAGTACTTC.

About this clone: The DNA is omitted, as the CDR3 cannot be located on it reliably, and the CDR3 follows TCRdb's listing. V gene TRBV30 combines with J gene TRBJ1-2; the table names TRBD1, a call not compared with the DNA. Germline-derived CDR1 and CDR2 are GTSNPN and SVGIG (reference sequence). The CDR3 region is 12 residues in length, termini included. The CDR3 is CAWTPFGTGAAF.

This chain links TRBV5-1 with TRBJ2-1, with TRBD2 identical over 10 bases. The CDR3 contains 16 residues. V lost 0 bases, J lost 6 bases, and 6 bases stayed unmatched. Germline lookup yields CDR1 SGHRS and CDR2 YFSETQ. CDR3 loop: CASSLASGSGFNEQFF. The CDR3 DNA follows: TGCGCCAGCAGCTTGGCTAGCGGGAGTGGTTTCAATGAGCAGTTCTTC. Looking up the rest from reference TRBV5-1 and TRBJ2-1 gives the full variable domain: KAGVTQTPRYLIKTRGQQVTLSCSPISGHRSVSWYQQTPGQGLQFLFEYFSETQRNKGNFPGRFSGRQFSNSRSEMNVSTLELGDSALYLCASSLASGSGFNEQFFGPGTRLTVL.

A few counts support this clone. The chain recombines TRBV6-1 with TRBJ1-5, with 9 nucleotides matching TRBD1. The CDR3 covers 15 residues. Trimming at V came to 1 base and at J to 6 bases, leaving 4 bases not matched to a gene. The germline gives CDR1 MNHNS, CDR2 SASEGT. In DNA, the CDR3 is TGTGCCAGCAGTGAAGAGGGACAGGGATTTCAGCCCCAGCATTTT. This encodes CASSEEGQGFQPQHF.

The chain uses TRBV29-1 and TRBJ2-7; 9 bases agree with TRBD1. This CDR3 is built from 14 residues. J was trimmed by 1 base and V by 1 base; bases with no gene match: 2. Germline V gene data show CDR1 as SQVTM and CDR2 as ANQGSEA. The CDR3 spells CSVEGDRESYEQYF. The CDR3 nucleotides are TGCAGCGTTGAAGGGGACAGGGAATCCTACGAGCAGTACTTC.

V usage is TRBV19 and J usage is TRBJ2-5; possible D gene TRBD1, 6 bases. Germline-derived CDR1 and CDR2 are LNHDA and SQIVND (reference sequence). The germline V and J ends were trimmed by 3 bases and 4 bases, with 9 bases remaining between them. The CDR3 extends over 13 amino acids. The DNA for the CDR3 is TGTGCCAGTAGTATTTTGACAGGAGAGACCCAGTACTTC. Translating it yields CASSILTGETQYF.

The chain combines TRBV5-1 with TRBJ1-3; 7 nucleotides agree with TRBD1. CDR3 size: 15 residues. CDR1 and CDR2 (germline): SGHRS, YFSETQ. Trimming at V came to 4 bases and at J to 0 bases, leaving 4 bases not matched to a gene. The CDR3 protein is CASSEGQFSGNTIYF. The CDR3 DNA reads TGCGCCAGCAGCGAGGGACAGTTCTCTGGAAACACCATATATTTT.

In this sample, this clone turned up a few times. This chain connects TRBV11-3 to TRBJ1-1, with D maybe TRBD1 (5 bases). Per the germline V gene, CDR1 is SGHNT and CDR2 is YENEEA. The germline V and J ends were trimmed by 1 base and 1 base, with 13 bases remaining between them. This CDR3 has 16 amino acids. CDR3 sequence: CASSLGAAGPNTEAFF. The CDR3 bases are TGTGCCAGCAGCTTAGGTGCGGCAGGGCCGAACACTGAAGCTTTCTTT.

The chain employs TRBV18 and TRBJ1-6; 9 positions agree with TRBD1. Per germline, CDR1 KGHSH and CDR2 LQKENI. J lost 2 bases, V lost 6 bases, and 5 bases had no gene match. The length of the CDR3 is 16 residues. The CDR3 DNA reads TGTGCCAGCTCCCAAAGGACAGGGGCCTATAATTCACCCCTCCACTTT. It codes for CASSQRTGAYNSPLHF.

Notes on this clone: The same CDR3 can be traced to other DNA sequences in this sample. V is TRBV19 and J is TRBJ1-3, with a possible D match to TRBD1 (5 bases). Germline CDR1 reads LNHDA; CDR2 reads SQIVND (reference sequence). The CDR3 contains 15 residues. Deletions cut 6 bases from V and 0 bases from J, with 12 bases between. For the CDR3, the DNA is TGTGCCAGTAGCGAAACAGGAAGCTCTGGAAACACCATATATTTT. This sequence encodes CASSETGSSGNTIYF.

This sequence joins TRBV7-2 and TRBJ1-2; TRBD1 aligns across 8 bases. CDR3 length: 15 residues. The junction had 13 bases not matched to a gene; V was cut back by 5 bases and J by 8 bases. Looked up from germline, CDR1 is SGHTA and CDR2 is FQGNSA. The CDR3 DNA sequence: TGTGCCAGCAGCAGACCGGGACAGGAGTCGGGCGGCTACACCTTC. It encodes CASSRPGQESGGYTF.

V and J are TRBV7-3 and TRBJ2-2, with D tentatively TRBD1 (5 bases). This CDR3 contains 14 residues. The germline gives CDR1 SGHTA, CDR2 FQGTGA. V was trimmed by 5 bases and J by 6 bases, leaving 13 bases between them. The CDR3 nucleotides read TGTGCCAGCAGCGTATCAGGGTTCCCCGGGGAGCTGTTTTTT. Its translation: CASSVSGFPGELFF.

This clone showed up just a few times. This chain links TRBV5-8 with TRBJ2-7, with D possibly matching TRBD2 (5 bases). In germline, CDR1 is SGHTS, CDR2 YDEGEE. The V end was cut by 1 base, the J end by 3 bases, with 26 bases between. The CDR3 loop spans 19 amino acids. CDR3 nucleotides: TGTGCCAGCAGCTTGTCTCCATCCCTCCCAACTAGTGGGAACTACGAGCAGTACTTC. This sequence encodes CASSLSPSLPTSGNYEQYF.